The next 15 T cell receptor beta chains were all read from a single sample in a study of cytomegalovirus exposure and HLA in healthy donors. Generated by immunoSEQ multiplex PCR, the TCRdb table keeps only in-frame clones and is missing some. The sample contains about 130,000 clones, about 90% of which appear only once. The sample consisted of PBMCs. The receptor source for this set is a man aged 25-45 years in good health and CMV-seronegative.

The chain's CDR3 is CASGSPAERETQYF. The CDR3 nucleotides read TGTGCTAGTGGTTCCCCAGCGGAGAGAGAGACCCAGTACTTC. The chain joins TRBV12-5 to TRBJ2-5; perhaps TRBD2 as D (5 bases). In germline, CDR1 is LGHNT, CDR2 FRNRAP. This CDR3 has 14 amino acids. Trimming stripped 4 bases from V and 4 bases from J, with 13 bases between.

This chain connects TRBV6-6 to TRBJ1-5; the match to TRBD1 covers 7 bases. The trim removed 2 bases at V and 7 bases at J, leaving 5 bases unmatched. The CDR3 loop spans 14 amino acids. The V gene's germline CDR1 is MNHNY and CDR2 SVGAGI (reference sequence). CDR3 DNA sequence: TGTGCCAGCAGTTACGCAGGGGACAGACAGCCCCAGCATTTT. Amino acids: CASSYAGDRQPQHF.

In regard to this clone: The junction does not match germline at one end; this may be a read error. The CDR3 DNA is TGTGCCTCCACCCTAGCGGGCGGCACAGGTACGCAGTATTTT. Amino acids: CASTLAGGTGTQYF. The gene calls are TRBV30 and TRBJ2-3, with 8 nucleotides matching TRBD2. In germline, CDR1 is GTSNPN, CDR2 SVGIG (reference sequence). The CDR3 is 14 residues long. Full variable domain (remainder filled in from reference TRBV30 and TRBJ2-3): SQTIHQWPATLVQPVGSPLSLECTVEGTSNPNLYWYRQAAGRGLQLLFYSVGIGQISSEVPQNLSASRPQDRQFILSSKKLLLSDSGFYLCASTLAGGTGTQYFGPGTRLTVL.

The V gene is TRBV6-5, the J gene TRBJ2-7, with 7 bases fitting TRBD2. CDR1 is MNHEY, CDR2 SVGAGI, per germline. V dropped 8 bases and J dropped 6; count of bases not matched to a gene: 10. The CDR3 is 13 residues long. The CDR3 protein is CASRIFSGGEQYF. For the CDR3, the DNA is TGTGCCAGCCGTATCTTTTCGGGGGGCGAGCAGTACTTC.

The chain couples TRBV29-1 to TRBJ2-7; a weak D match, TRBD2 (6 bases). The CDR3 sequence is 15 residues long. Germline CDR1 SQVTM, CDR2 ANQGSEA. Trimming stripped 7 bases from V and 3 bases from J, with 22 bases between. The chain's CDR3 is CSGEGLAIQLYEQYF. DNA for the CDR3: TGCAGCGGAGAGGGCCTAGCGATACAACTCTACGAGCAGTACTTC.

CDR3 region: CASSLLTGEGEQYF. The DNA for the CDR3 is TGTGCCAGCAGCTTGCTCACAGGGGAAGGGGAGCAGTACTTC. The rearrangement links TRBV11-3 to TRBJ2-7, with TRBD1 matching over 7 bases. CDR1 SGHNT and CDR2 YENEEA come from the germline V gene. With V trimmed by 3 bases and J by 7 bases, 9 bases remained unmatched. The CDR3 extends over 14 amino acids.

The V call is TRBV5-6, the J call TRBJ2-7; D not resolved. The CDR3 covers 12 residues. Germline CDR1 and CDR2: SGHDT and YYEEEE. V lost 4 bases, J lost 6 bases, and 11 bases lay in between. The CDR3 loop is CASSTPGREQYF. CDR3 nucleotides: TGTGCCAGCAGCACTCCAGGTCGCGAGCAGTACTTC.

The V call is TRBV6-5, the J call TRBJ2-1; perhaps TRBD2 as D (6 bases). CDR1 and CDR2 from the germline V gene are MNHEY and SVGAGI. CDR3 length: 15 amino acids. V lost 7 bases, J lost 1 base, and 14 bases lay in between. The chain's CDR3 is CASTYLAISYNEQFF. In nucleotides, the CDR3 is TGTGCCAGCACGTACCTAGCGATTTCCTACAATGAGCAGTTCTTC.

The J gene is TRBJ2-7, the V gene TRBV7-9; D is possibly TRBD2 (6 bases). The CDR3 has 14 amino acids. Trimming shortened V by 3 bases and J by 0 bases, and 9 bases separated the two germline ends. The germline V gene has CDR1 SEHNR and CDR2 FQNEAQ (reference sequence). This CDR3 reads CASSFGGASYEQYF. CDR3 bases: TGTGCCAGCAGCTTTGGCGGGGCCTCCTACGAGCAGTACTTC.

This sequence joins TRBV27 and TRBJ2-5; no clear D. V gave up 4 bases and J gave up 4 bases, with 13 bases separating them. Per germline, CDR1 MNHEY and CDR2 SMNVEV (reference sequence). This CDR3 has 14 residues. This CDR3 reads CASSWSRGSETQYF. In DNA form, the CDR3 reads TGTGCCAGCAGTTGGTCGCGAGGTTCAGAGACCCAGTACTTC.

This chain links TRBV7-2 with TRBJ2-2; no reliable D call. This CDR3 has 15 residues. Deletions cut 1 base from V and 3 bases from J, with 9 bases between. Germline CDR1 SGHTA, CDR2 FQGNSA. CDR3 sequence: CASSLDPVYTGELFF. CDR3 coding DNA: TGTGCCAGCAGCTTAGACCCGGTATACACCGGGGAGCTGTTTTTT.

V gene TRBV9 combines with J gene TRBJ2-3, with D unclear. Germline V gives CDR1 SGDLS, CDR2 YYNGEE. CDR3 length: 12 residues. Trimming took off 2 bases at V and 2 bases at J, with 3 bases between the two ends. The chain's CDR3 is CASSVNTDTQYF. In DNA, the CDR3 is TGTGCCAGCAGCGTTAACACAGATACGCAGTATTTT.

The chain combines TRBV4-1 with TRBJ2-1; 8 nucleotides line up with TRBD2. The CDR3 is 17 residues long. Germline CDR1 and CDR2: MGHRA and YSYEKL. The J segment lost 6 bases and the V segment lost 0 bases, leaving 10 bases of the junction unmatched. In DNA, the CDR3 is TGCGCCAGCAGCCAAGATGGGGGAGGACTAGCTTCCAATGAGCAGTTCTTC. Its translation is CASSQDGGGLASNEQFF.

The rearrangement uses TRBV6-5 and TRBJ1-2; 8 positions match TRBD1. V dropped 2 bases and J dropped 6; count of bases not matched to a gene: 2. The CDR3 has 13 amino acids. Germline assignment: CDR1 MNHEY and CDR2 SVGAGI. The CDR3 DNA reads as TGTGCCAGCAGTTACAGGACAGGGAATGGCTACACCTTC. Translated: CASSYRTGNGYTF.

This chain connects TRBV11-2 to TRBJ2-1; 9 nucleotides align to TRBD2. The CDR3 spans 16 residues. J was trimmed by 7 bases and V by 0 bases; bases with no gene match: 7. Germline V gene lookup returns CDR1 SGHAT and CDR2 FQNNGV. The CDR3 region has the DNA TGTGCCAGCAGCTTAGATCTCGCTAGCGGGATTAATGAGCAGTTCTTC. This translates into CASSLDLASGINEQFF.